The next 25 T cell receptor beta chains were all read from a single sample in a study of shared clonotypes between healthy human individuals. Sequencing was performed with immunoSEQ multiplex PCR; in TCRdb, only in-frame clones are kept and a portion is missing. Among around 1.1 million clones listed, roughly 80% were seen once. Sequenced material: memory CD4+ T cells from PBMCs. Specified subset: CD45RA-negative fraction. These receptors were collected from a man aged 18 to 29 in good health. Some clones in this sample may be carry-over from other donors' samples.

The chain carries TRBV2 and TRBJ1-2; D gene unclear. Trimming shortened V by 6 bases and J by 2 bases, and 10 bases separated the two germline ends. Germline loops: CDR1 SNHLY, CDR2 FYNNEI. The CDR3 is 13 amino acids. The chain's CDR3 is CASSRGQNYGYTF. The DNA for the CDR3 is TGTGCCAGCAGCAGAGGGCAGAACTATGGCTACACCTTC.

The chain joins TRBV2 to TRBJ1-3; D ambiguous. Germline CDR1 reads SNHLY; CDR2 reads FYNNEI. V dropped 4 bases and J dropped 0 bases, with 10 bases sitting between them. The CDR3 totals 15 residues. The CDR3 spells CASSASGTSGNTIYF. In nucleotides, the CDR3 is TGTGCCAGCAGTGCCTCAGGCACCTCTGGAAACACCATATATTTT.

This clone has just a few counts. Distinct nucleotide sequences in the sample also encode this CDR3. The V call is TRBV5-1, the J call TRBJ2-5; D perhaps matches TRBD1 (5 bases). Germline CDR1 and CDR2: SGHRS and YFSETQ. Trimming removed 0 bases from V and 3 bases from J, with 6 bases in between. The CDR3 runs to 13 residues. The CDR3 DNA follows: TGCGCCAGCAGCTTGGTAGGGGAAGAGACCCAGTACTTC. It yields the protein CASSLVGEETQYF.

This clone was seen repeatedly, ten times or more. The V gene is TRBV7-2, the J gene TRBJ2-1; TRBD2 matches at 11 bases. Germline values: CDR1 SGHTA, CDR2 FQGNSA. Trimming at V came to 1 base and at J to 9 bases, leaving 5 bases not matched to a gene. CDR3 size: 15 residues. CDR3 protein: CASSLVAGGLREQFF. In DNA form, the CDR3 reads TGTGCCAGCAGCTTAGTAGCGGGAGGGCTACGTGAGCAGTTCTTC.

The chain recombines TRBV5-4 with TRBJ1-4; tentative D call: TRBD1 (5 bases). CDR1 and CDR2 from the germline V gene are SGHNT and YYREEE (reference sequence). The V and J ends lost 1 base and 6 bases respectively, with 13 bases between them. CDR3 size: 15 residues. The CDR3 sequence: CASSLSGKGHEKLFF. The CDR3 nucleotides read TGTGCCAGCAGCTTGAGTGGGAAGGGGCATGAAAAACTGTTTTTT.

The chain is built from TRBV11-1 and TRBJ2-7, with 8 positions matching TRBD1. Germline V gene sequence: CDR1 SGHAT, CDR2 FQDESV (reference sequence). The CDR3 sequence is 15 residues long. The trim removed 6 bases at V and 2 bases at J, leaving 9 bases unmatched. DNA for the CDR3: TGTGCCAGCAGTAAAGACAGGGGCGCGACCTACGAGCAGTACTTC. Translated, it gives CASSKDRGATYEQYF. Looking up the rest from reference TRBV11-1 and TRBJ2-7 gives the full variable domain: EAEVAQSPRYKITEKSQAVAFWCDPISGHATLYWYRQILGQGPELLVQFQDESVVDDSQLPKDRFSAERLKGVDSTLKIQPAELGDSAMYLCASSKDRGATYEQYFGPGTRLTVT.

Notes on this clone: Different DNA sequences within this sample yield the same CDR3. The rearrangement joins TRBV5-1 to TRBJ2-5; 7 bases align to TRBD2. The CDR3 is 17 amino acids. J lost 5 bases, V lost 0 bases, and 13 bases had no gene match. CDR1 and CDR2 from the germline V gene are SGHRS and YFSETQ. The CDR3 here is CASSLGGSAGVEETQYF. The CDR3 DNA follows: TGCGCCAGCAGCTTGGGAGGCTCGGCGGGAGTTGAGGAGACCCAGTACTTC.

V gene TRBV7-9 combines with J gene TRBJ2-2; D unresolved. V lost 3 bases, J lost 0 bases, and 11 bases lay in between. The CDR3 extends over 16 amino acids. The germline CDR1 and CDR2 sequences are SEHNR and FQNEAQ (reference sequence). CDR3 loop: CASSFLPYANTGELFF. CDR3 coding DNA: TGTGCCAGCAGCTTCCTGCCCTACGCGAACACCGGGGAGCTGTTTTTT.

The chain joins TRBV27 to TRBJ1-4; D remains ambiguous. The length of the CDR3 is 16 residues. Trimming pared 2 bases from V and 2 bases from J, leaving 12 bases between. Germline assignment: CDR1 MNHEY and CDR2 SMNVEV (reference sequence). CDR3 amino acids: CASSLLGKGTNEKLFF. As DNA, the CDR3 is TGTGCCAGCAGTTTACTAGGGAAGGGCACTAATGAAAAACTGTTTTTT.

This chain joins TRBV18 and TRBJ1-1, with 7 bases matching TRBD1. The CDR3 extends over 15 amino acids. CDR1 and CDR2 (germline): KGHSH, LQKENI. V was pared by 0 bases and J by 4 bases, with 5 bases of the junction left unmatched. The CDR3 coding sequence is TGTGCCAGCTCACCACCAAGGGGGCCGGGCACTGAAGCTTTCTTT. It is translated as CASSPPRGPGTEAFF.

The chain is built from TRBV18 and TRBJ2-1; 8 bases match TRBD2. The J segment lost 6 bases and the V segment lost 2 bases, leaving 6 bases of the junction unmatched. This CDR3 region has 15 residues. Per germline, CDR1 KGHSH and CDR2 LQKENI. CDR3 sequence reads: CASSPLKRESNEQFF. Written as DNA, the CDR3 is TGTGCCAGCTCACCATTGAAGCGGGAGTCCAATGAGCAGTTCTTC.

CDR3 protein: CASSLGYETQYF. CDR3 DNA sequence: TGTGCCAGCAGCTTGGGCTACGAGACCCAGTACTTC. This chain joins TRBV5-5 and TRBJ2-5; D unclear. Germline CDR1 and CDR2: SGHKS and YYEKEE (reference sequence). This CDR3 is 12 amino acids long. The V and J ends lost 0 bases and 5 bases respectively, with 5 bases between them.

This clone has more than one count but fewer than ten. V usage is TRBV5-8 and J usage is TRBJ1-4; D unclear. The germline V and J ends were trimmed by 1 base and 8 bases, with 12 bases remaining between them. This CDR3 region has 14 residues. CDR1 and CDR2 (germline): SGHTS, YDEGEE. CDR3 coding DNA: TGTGCCAGCAGCTTGATTAGAGGCCCCGAAAAACTGTTTTTT. It is translated as CASSLIRGPEKLFF.

For the CDR3, the DNA is TGTGCCAGCAGCGTTGGGACTAGCAGAATGGATACGCAGTATTTT. Protein sequence: CASSVGTSRMDTQYF. The V and J genes are TRBV9 and TRBJ2-3; 9 bases fit TRBD2. This CDR3 has 15 residues. The V gene end was trimmed by 2 bases and the J gene end by 6 bases; junction bases not matched to a gene: 7. Germline CDR1 is SGDLS and CDR2 is YYNGEE.

This clone came up a few times. The chain employs TRBV10-3 and TRBJ1-3; tentative D call: TRBD1 (5 bases). V was trimmed by 0 bases and J by 0 bases, leaving 12 bases between them. CDR3 size: 17 residues. Germline assignment: CDR1 ENHRY and CDR2 SYGVKD. CDR3 in amino acids: CAISESIWTRSGNTIYF. In DNA, the CDR3 is TGTGCCATCAGTGAGTCGATTTGGACACGCTCTGGAAACACCATATATTTT.

The V and J genes are TRBV10-3 and TRBJ2-7, with D unresolved. This CDR3 spans 15 amino acids. Germline-derived CDR1 and CDR2 are ENHRY and SYGVKD. Trimming removed 11 bases at V and 1 base at J, with 21 bases between. The CDR3 DNA is TGTGCCGCCCAAGATGGAAGAAAGGTTTCCTACGAGCAGTACTTC. Residues: CAAQDGRKVSYEQYF.

V usage is TRBV19 and J usage is TRBJ2-2, with 7 bases that match TRBD1. Germline loops: CDR1 LNHDA, CDR2 SQIVND (reference sequence). The junction had 6 bases not matched to a gene; V was cut back by 3 bases and J by 5 bases. The CDR3 contains 15 residues. CDR3 amino acids: CASSMGQSRTGELFF. Written as DNA, the CDR3 is TGTGCCAGTAGTATGGGACAGTCAAGAACCGGGGAGCTGTTTTTT.

In this sample, this clone turned up once. V usage is TRBV4-1 and J usage is TRBJ2-7; possibly TRBD2 for D (5 bases). The ends were cut back, 4 bases at V and 6 bases at J, with 22 bases in the middle. Germline V CDR1 and CDR2: MGHRA, YSYEKL. This CDR3 has 16 amino acids. The CDR3 protein is CASSPLPTSQYAEQYF. CDR3 coding DNA: TGCGCCAGCAGCCCGCTTCCAACTAGTCAGTACGCCGAGCAGTACTTC.

This rearrangement joins TRBV30 to TRBJ2-7, with 12 bases that match TRBD2. With 1 base clipped from V and 0 bases from J, the junction kept 7 bases outside the gene matches. The CDR3 has 17 residues. Germline V CDR1 and CDR2: GTSNPN, SVGIG (reference sequence). The CDR3 DNA is TGTGCCTGGAGTGCGAAGGGACTAGCGGGCAACTCCTACGAGCAGTACTTC. It encodes CAWSAKGLAGNSYEQYF.

This clone has a handful of counts. This chain links TRBV7-2 with TRBJ2-1; D gene ambiguous. V lost 0 bases, J lost 9 bases, and 15 bases lay in between. Germline-derived CDR1 and CDR2 are SGHTA and FQGNSA. CDR3 length equals 15 residues. CDR3 sequence reads: CASSLATWLGSEQFF. The CDR3 DNA is TGTGCCAGCAGCTTAGCAACGTGGCTAGGGTCTGAGCAGTTCTTC.

The chain combines TRBV19 with TRBJ1-2; D remains unclear. V was cut by 7 bases and J by 8 bases, with 11 bases left in between. The CDR3 covers 11 residues. Germline-derived CDR1 and CDR2 are LNHDA and SQIVND (reference sequence). The CDR3 reads CASTKGTGYTF. DNA of the CDR3: TGTGCCAGTACCAAGGGTACAGGCTACACCTTC.

The chain couples TRBV27 to TRBJ2-7; 16 bases match TRBD2. J was trimmed by 2 bases and V by 5 bases; bases with no gene match: 3. The germline CDR1 and CDR2 sequences are MNHEY and SMNVEV (reference sequence). The CDR3 extends over 16 amino acids. CDR3 sequence: CASSEGLAGGTYEQYF. CDR3 bases: TGTGCCAGCAGTGAGGGACTAGCGGGAGGGACCTACGAGCAGTACTTC.

This clone was detected a few times. The gene calls are TRBV11-2 and TRBJ2-1, with 8 positions matching TRBD2. Germline CDR1 reads SGHAT; CDR2 reads FQNNGV. J lost 1 base, V lost 6 bases, and 8 bases had no gene match. The CDR3 has 16 residues. CDR3: CASRPLERESYNEQFF. CDR3 bases: TGTGCCAGCAGGCCTCTGGAGCGGGAGTCCTACAATGAGCAGTTCTTC.

This clone was counted once. This sequence joins TRBV28 and TRBJ2-7; 8 bases are shared with TRBD2. The CDR3 runs to 15 residues. Germline assignment: CDR1 MDHEN and CDR2 SYDVKM. J gave up 0 bases and V 4 bases, and 5 bases lay outside the gene matches. Here the CDR3 reads CASSSPGLGSYEQYF. DNA of the CDR3: TGTGCCAGCAGTTCCCCGGGACTAGGCTCCTACGAGCAGTACTTC.

This chain uses TRBV12-5 with TRBJ1-5, with D tentatively TRBD1 (5 bases). Germline CDR1 reads LGHNT; CDR2 reads FRNRAP. CDR3 length: 16 amino acids. V was trimmed by 5 bases and J by 2 bases, leaving 16 bases between them. CDR3 in amino acids: CASGISGLGGNQPQHF. DNA for the CDR3: TGTGCTAGTGGTATCTCGGGATTAGGGGGCAATCAGCCCCAGCATTTT.